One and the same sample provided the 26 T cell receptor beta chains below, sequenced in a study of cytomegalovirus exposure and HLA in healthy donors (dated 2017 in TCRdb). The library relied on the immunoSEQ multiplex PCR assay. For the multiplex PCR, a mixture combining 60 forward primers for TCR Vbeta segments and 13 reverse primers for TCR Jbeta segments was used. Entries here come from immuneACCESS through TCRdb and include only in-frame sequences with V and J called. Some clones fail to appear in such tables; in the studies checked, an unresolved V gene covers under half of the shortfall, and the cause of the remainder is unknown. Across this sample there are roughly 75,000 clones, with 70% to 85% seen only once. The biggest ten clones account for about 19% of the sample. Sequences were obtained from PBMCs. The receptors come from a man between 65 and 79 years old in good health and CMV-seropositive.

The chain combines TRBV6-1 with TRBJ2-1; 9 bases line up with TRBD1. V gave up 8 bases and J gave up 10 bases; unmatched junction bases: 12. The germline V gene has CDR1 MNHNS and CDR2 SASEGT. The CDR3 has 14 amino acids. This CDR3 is CASGRDRAFDEQFF. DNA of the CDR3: TGTGCCAGCGGCCGGGACAGGGCCTTTGACGAGCAGTTCTTC.

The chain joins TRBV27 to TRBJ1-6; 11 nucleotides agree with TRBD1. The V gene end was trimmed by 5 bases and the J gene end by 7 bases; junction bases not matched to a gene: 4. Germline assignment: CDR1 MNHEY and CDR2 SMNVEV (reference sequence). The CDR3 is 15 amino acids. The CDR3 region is CASSARDRGNSPLHF. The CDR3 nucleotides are TGTGCCAGCAGTGCCCGGGACAGGGGGAATTCACCCCTCCACTTT.

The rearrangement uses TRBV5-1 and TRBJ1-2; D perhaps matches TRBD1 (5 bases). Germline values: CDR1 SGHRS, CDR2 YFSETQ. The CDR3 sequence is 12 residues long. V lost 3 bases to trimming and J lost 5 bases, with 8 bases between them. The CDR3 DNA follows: TGCGCCAGCAGCTCGACAGAATATGGCTACACCTTC. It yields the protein CASSSTEYGYTF. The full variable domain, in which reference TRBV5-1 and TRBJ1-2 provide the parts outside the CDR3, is KAGVTQTPRYLIKTRGQQVTLSCSPISGHRSVSWYQQTPGQGLQFLFEYFSETQRNKGNFPGRFSGRQFSNSRSEMNVSTLELGDSALYLCASSSTEYGYTFGSGTRLTVV.

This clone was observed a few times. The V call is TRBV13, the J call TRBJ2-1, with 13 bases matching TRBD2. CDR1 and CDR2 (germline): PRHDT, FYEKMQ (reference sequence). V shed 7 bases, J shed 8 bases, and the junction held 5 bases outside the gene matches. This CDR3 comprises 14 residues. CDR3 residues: CASIRTSGSYEQFF. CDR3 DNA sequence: TGTGCCAGCATCCGGACTAGCGGGAGCTATGAGCAGTTCTTC. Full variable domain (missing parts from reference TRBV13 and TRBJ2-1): AAGVIQSPRHLIKEKRETATLKCYPIPRHDTVYWYQQGPGQDPQFLISFYEKMQSDKGSIPDRFSAQQFSDYHSELNMSSLELGDSALYFCASIRTSGSYEQFFGPGTRLTVL.

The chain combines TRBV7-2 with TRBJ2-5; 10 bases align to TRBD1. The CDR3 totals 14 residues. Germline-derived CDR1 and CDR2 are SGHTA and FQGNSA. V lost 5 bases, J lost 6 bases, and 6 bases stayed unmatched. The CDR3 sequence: CASSRGTGDQTQYF. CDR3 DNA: TGTGCCAGCAGCCGCGGGACAGGGGACCAGACCCAGTACTTC.

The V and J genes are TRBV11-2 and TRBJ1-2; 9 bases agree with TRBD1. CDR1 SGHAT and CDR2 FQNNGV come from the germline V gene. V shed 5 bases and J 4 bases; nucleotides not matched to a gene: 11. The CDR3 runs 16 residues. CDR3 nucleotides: TGTGCCAGCAGCCCGGGACAGGGACGCCTCGCCTATGGCTACACCTTC. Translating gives CASSPGQGRLAYGYTF.

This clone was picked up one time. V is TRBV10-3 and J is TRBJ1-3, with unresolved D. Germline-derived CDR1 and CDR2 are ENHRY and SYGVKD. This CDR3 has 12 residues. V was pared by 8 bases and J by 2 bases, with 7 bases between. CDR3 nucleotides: TGTGCCATCGAGGGAACTGGAAACACCATATATTTT. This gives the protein CAIEGTGNTIYF.

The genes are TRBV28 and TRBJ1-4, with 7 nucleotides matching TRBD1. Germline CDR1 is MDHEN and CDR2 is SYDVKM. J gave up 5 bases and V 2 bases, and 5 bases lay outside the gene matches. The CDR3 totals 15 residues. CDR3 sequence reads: CASSLGGQSNEKLFF. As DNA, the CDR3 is TGTGCCAGCAGTTTAGGGGGACAGTCGAATGAAAAACTGTTTTTT.

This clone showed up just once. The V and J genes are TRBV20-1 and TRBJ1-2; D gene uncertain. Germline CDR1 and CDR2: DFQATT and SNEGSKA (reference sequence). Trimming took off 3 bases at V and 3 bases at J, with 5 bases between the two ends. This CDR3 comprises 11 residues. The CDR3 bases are TGCAGTGCTAGGGAGCACTATGGCTACACCTTC. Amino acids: CSAREHYGYTF.

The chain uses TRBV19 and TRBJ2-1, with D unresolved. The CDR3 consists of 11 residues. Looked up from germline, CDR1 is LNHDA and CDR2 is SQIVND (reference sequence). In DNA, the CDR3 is TGTGCGTCGGCGGCTTACAATGAGCAGTTCTTC. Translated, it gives CASAAYNEQFF.

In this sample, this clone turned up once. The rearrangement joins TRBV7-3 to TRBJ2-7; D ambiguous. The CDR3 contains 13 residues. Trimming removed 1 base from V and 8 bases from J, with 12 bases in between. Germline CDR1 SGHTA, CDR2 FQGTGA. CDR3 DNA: TGTGCCAGCAGCTTAATGAGCCAGGCCCAGCAGTACTTC. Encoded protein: CASSLMSQAQQYF.

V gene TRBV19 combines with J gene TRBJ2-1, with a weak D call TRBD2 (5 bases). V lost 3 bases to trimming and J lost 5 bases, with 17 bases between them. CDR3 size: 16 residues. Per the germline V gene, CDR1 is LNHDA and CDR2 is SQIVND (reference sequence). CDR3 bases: TGTGCCAGTAGTATGAGGACTCCCAAGGCCCACAATGAGCAGTTCTTC. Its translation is CASSMRTPKAHNEQFF.

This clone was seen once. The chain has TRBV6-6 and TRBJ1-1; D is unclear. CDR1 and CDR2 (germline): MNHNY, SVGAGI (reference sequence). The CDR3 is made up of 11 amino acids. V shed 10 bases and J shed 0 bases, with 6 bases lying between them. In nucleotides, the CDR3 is TGTGCCACAACATTGAACACTGAAGCTTTCTTT. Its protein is CATTLNTEAFF.

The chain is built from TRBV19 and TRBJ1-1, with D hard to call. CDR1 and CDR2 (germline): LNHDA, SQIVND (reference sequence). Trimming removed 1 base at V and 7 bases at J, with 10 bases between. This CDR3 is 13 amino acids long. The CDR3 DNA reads TGTGCCAGTAGTATAGGAGGACTCGGTGAAGCTTTCTTT. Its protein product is CASSIGGLGEAFF.

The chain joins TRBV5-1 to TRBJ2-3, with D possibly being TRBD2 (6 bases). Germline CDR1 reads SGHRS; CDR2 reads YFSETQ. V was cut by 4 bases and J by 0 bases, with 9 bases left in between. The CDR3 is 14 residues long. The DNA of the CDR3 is TGCGCCAGCAGCCGGGACTTAAGCACAGATACGCAGTATTTT. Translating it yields CASSRDLSTDTQYF.

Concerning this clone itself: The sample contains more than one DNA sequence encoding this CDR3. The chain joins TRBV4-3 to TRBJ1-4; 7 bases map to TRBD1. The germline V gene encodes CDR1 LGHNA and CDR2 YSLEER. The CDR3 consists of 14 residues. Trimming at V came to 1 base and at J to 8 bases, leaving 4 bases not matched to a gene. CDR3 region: CASSQGQGGEKLFF. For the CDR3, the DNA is TGCGCCAGCAGCCAAGGACAGGGAGGCGAAAAACTGTTTTTT.

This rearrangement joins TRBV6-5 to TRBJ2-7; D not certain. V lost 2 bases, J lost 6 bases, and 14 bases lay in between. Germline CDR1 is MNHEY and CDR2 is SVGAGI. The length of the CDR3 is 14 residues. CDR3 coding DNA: TGTGCCAGCAGTTACAGTTCGGGTGTTCGCGAGCAGTACTTC. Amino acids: CASSYSSGVREQYF.

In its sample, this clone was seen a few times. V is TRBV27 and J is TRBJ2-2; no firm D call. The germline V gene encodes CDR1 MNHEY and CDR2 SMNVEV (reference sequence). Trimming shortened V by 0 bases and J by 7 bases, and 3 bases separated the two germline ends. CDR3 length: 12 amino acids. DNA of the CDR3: TGTGCCAGCAGTTTATCCTACGGGGAGCTGTTTTTT. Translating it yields CASSLSYGELFF.

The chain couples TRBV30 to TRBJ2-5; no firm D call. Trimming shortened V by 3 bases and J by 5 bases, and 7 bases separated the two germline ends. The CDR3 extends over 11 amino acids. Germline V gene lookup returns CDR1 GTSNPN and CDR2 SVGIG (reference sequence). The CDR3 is CAWSPGETQYF. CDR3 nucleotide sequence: TGTGCCTGGAGCCCCGGGGAGACCCAGTACTTC. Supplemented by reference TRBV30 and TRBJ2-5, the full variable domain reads SQTIHQWPATLVQPVGSPLSLECTVEGTSNPNLYWYRQAAGRGLQLLFYSVGIGQISSEVPQNLSASRPQDRQFILSSKKLLLSDSGFYLCAWSPGETQYFGPGTRLLVL.

The CDR3 DNA sequence: TGTGCCAGCAGCCCTGGACAGGGGGCATGGGATACGCAGTATTTT. This gives the protein CASSPGQGAWDTQYF. J is TRBJ2-3 and V is TRBV5-4; 11 positions match TRBD1. This CDR3 is built from 15 residues. V lost 4 bases to trimming and J lost 6 bases; unmatched junction nucleotides: 7. Per germline, CDR1 SGHNT and CDR2 YYREEE (reference sequence).

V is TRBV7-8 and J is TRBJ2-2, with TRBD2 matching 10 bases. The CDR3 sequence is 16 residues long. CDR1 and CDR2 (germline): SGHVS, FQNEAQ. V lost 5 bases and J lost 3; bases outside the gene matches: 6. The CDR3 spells CASSARTSGDTGELFF. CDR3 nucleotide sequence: TGTGCCAGCAGCGCTAGGACTAGCGGCGACACCGGGGAGCTGTTTTTT.

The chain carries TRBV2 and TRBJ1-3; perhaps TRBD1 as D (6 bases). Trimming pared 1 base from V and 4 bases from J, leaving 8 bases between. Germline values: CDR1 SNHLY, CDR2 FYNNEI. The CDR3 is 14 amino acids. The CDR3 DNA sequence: TGTGCCAGCAGTGAAGACAGGGCGGGAAACACCATATATTTT. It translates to CASSEDRAGNTIYF.

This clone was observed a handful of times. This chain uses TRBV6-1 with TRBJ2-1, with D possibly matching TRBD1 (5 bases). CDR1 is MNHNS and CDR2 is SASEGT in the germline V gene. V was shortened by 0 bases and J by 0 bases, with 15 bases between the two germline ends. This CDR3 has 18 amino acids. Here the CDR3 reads CASSEALQQGSSYNEQFF. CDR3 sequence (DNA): TGTGCCAGCAGTGAAGCGCTTCAGCAGGGAAGCTCCTACAATGAGCAGTTCTTC.

The CDR3 DNA follows: TGTGCCAGCAGTCCTAGTACTAGCGGCTACTACAATGAGCAGTTCTTC. It encodes CASSPSTSGYYNEQFF. J is TRBJ2-1 and V is TRBV5-4; 8 positions match TRBD2. This CDR3 comprises 16 residues. The J segment lost 3 bases and the V segment lost 5 bases, leaving 10 bases of the junction unmatched. Germline V lookup: CDR1 SGHNT, CDR2 YYREEE (reference sequence). Full variable domain (outside the CDR3, taken from reference TRBV5-4 and TRBJ2-1): ETGVTQSPTHLIKTRGQQVTLRCSSQSGHNTVSWYQQALGQGPQFIFQYYREEENGRGNFPPRFSGLQFPNYSSELNVNALELDDSALYLCASSPSTSGYYNEQFFGPGTRLTVL.

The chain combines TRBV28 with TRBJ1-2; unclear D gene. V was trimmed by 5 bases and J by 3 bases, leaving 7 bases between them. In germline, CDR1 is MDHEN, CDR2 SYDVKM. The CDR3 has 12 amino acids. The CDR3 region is CASSLRDYGYTF. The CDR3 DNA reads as TGTGCCAGCAGTCTGAGGGACTATGGCTACACCTTC.

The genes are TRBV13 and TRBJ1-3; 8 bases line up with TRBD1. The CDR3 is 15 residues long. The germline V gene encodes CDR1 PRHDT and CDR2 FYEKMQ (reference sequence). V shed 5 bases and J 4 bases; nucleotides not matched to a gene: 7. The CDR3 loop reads CASSAGDRGGNTIYF. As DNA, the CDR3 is TGTGCCAGCAGCGCCGGCGACAGGGGAGGAAACACCATATATTTT. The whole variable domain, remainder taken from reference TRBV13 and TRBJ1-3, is AAGVIQSPRHLIKEKRETATLKCYPIPRHDTVYWYQQGPGQDPQFLISFYEKMQSDKGSIPDRFSAQQFSDYHSELNMSSLELGDSALYFCASSAGDRGGNTIYFGEGSWLTVV.